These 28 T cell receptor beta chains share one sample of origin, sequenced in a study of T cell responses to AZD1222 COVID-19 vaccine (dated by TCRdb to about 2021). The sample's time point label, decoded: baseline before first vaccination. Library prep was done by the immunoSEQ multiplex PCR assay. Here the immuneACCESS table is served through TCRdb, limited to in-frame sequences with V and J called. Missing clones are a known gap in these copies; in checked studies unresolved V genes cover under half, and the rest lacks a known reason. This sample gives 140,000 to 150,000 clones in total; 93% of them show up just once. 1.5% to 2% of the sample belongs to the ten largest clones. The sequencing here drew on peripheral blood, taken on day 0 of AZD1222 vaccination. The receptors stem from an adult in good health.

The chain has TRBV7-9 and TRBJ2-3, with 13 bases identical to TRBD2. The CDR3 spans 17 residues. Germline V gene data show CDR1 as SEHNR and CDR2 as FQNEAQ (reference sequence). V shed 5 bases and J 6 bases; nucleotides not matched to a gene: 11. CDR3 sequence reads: CASSKTSGGTLWDTQYF. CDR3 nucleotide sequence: TGTGCCAGCAGCAAGACTAGCGGGGGGACTCTATGGGATACGCAGTATTTT.

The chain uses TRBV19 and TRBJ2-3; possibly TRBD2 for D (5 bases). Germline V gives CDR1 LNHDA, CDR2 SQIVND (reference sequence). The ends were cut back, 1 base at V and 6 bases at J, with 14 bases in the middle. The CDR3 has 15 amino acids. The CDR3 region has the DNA TGTGCCAGTAGTATAGCCCCTACTCTAGCTGATACGCAGTATTTT. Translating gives CASSIAPTLADTQYF.

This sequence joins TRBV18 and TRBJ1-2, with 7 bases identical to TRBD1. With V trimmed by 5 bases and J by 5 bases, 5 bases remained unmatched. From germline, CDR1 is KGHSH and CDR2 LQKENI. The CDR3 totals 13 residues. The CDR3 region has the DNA TGTGCCAGCTCAGAGGGGACAGATTATGGCTACACCTTC. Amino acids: CASSEGTDYGYTF. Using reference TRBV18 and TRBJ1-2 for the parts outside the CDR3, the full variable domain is NAGVMQNPRHLVRRRGQEARLRCSPMKGHSHVYWYRQLPEEGLKFMVYLQKENIIDESGMPKERFSAEFPKEGPSILRIQQVVRGDSAAYFCASSEGTDYGYTFGSGTRLTVV.

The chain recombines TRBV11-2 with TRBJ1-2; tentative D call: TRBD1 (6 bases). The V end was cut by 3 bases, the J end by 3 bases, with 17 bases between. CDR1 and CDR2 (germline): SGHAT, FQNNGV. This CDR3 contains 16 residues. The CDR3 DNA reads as TGTGCCAGCAGCTTTACGACAGGAAAGCCAGACTATGGCTACACCTTC. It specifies CASSFTTGKPDYGYTF.

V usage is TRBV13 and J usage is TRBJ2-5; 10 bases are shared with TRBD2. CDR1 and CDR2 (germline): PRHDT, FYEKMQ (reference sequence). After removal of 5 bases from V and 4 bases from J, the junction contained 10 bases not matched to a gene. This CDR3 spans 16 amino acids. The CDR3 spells CASSNRAGGERETQYF. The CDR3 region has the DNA TGTGCCAGCAGCAACCGAGCGGGAGGGGAGAGAGAGACCCAGTACTTC.

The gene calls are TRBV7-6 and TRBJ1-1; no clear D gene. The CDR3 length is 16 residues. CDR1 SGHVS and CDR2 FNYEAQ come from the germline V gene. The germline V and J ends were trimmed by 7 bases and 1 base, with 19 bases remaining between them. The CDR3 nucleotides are TGTGCCAGCACCCCCTATTCAAGGGCGGAGAACACTGAAGCTTTCTTT. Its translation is CASTPYSRAENTEAFF.

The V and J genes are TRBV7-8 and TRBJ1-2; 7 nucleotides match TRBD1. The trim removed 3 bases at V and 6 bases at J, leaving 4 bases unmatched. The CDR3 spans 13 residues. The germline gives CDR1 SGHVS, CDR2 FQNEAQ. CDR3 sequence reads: CASSLAGGNGYTF. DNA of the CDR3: TGTGCCAGCAGCTTGGCAGGGGGAAATGGCTACACCTTC.

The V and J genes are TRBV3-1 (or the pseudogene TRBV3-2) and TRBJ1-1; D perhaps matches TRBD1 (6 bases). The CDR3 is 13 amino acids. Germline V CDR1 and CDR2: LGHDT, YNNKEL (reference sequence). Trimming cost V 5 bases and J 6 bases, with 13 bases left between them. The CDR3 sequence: CASSFHRVSEAFF. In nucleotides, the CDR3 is TGTGCCAGCAGCTTTCACAGGGTTTCTGAAGCTTTCTTT.

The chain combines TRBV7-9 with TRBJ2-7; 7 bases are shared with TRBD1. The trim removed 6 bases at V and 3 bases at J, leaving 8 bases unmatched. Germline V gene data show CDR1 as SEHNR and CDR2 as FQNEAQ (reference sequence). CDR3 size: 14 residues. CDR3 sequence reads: CASSLGTAGYEQYF. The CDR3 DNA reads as TGTGCCAGCAGTCTCGGGACAGCAGGCTACGAGCAGTACTTC.

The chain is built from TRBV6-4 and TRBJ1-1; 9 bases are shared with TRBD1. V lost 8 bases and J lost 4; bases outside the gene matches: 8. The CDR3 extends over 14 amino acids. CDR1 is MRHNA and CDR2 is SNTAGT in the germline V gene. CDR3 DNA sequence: TGTGCCAGCGGACCGGGACAGGGATTCACTGAAGCTTTCTTT. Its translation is CASGPGQGFTEAFF.

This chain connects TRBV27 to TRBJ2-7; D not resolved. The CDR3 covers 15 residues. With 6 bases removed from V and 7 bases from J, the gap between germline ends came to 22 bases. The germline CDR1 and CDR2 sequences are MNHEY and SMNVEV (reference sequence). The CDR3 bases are TGTGCCAGCAGCTCGTTGCGAATGGTGTGGCGAGAGCAGTACTTC. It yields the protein CASSSLRMVWREQYF.

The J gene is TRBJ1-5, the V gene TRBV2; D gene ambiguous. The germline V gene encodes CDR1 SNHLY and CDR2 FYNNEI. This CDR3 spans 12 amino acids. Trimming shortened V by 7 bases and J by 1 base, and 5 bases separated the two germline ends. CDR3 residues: CASKTSNQPQHF. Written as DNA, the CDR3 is TGTGCCAGCAAGACGAGCAATCAGCCCCAGCATTTT.

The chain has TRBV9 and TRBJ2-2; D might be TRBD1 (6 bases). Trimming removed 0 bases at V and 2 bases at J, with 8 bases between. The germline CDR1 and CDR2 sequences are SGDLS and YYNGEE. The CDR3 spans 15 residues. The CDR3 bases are TGTGCCAGCAGCGTAGAGGGACACAACACCGGGGAGCTGTTTTTT. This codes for CASSVEGHNTGELFF.

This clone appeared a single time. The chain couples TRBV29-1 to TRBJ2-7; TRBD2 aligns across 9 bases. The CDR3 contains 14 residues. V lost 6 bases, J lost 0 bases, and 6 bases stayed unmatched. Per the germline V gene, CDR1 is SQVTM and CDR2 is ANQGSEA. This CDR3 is CSVMGREGSYEQYF. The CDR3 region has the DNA TGCAGCGTGATGGGGCGGGAGGGCTCCTACGAGCAGTACTTC.

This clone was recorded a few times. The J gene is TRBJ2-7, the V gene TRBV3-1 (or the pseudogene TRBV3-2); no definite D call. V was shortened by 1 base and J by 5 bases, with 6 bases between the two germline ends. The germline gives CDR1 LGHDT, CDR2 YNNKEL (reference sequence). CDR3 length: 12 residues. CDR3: CASSQVRDEQYF. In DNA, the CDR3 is TGTGCCAGCAGCCAAGTACGGGACGAGCAGTACTTC.

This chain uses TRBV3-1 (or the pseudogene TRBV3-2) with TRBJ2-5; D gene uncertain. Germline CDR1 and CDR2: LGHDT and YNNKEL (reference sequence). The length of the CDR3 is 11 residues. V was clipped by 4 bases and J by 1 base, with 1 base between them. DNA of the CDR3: TGTGCCAGCAGCCTCCAAGAGACCCAGTACTTC. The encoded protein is CASSLQETQYF.

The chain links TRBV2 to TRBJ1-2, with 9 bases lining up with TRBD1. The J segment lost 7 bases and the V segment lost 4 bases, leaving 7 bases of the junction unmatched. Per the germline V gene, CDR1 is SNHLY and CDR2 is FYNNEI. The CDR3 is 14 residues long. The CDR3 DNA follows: TGTGCCAGCAGTGTAACTACAGGGGGCACTGGCTACACCTTC. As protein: CASSVTTGGTGYTF.

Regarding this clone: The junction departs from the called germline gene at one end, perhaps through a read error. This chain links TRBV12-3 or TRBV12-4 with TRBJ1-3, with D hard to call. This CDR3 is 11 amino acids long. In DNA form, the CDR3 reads TGTGCCAGCAGTTTGGGGTCAGTTGCCAATTTT. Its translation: CASSLGSVANF.

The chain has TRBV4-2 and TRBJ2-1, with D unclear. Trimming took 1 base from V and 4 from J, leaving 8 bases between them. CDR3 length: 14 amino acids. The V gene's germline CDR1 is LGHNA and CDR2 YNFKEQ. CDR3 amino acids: CASSQVGDYNEQFF. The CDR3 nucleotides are TGTGCCAGCAGCCAAGTTGGGGATTACAATGAGCAGTTCTTC.

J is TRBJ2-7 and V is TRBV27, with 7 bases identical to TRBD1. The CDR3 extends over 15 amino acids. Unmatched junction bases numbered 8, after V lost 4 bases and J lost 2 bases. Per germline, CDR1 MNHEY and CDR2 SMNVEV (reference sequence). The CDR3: CASSYTDRVPYEQYF. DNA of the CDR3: TGTGCCAGCAGTTATACTGACAGGGTACCCTACGAGCAGTACTTC.

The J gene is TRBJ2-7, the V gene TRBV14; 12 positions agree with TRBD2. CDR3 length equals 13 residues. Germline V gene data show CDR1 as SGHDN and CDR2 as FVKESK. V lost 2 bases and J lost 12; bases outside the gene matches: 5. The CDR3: CASSQQGLAGWYF. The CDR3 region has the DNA TGTGCCAGCAGCCAACAGGGACTAGCGGGTTGGTACTTC.

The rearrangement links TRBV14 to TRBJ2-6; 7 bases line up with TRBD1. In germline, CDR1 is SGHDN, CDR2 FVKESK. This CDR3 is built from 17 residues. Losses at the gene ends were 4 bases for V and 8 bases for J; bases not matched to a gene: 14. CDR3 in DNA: TGTGCCAGCAGCCTCGACAGGGCTCTTTGGGAGCCCAACGTCCTGACTTTC. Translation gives CASSLDRALWEPNVLTF.

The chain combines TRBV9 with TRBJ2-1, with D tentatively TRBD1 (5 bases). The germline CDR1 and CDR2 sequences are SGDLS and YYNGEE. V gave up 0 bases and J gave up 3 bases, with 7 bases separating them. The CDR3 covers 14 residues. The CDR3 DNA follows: TGTGCCAGCAGCGTAGGTGACAGCTACAATGAGCAGTTCTTC. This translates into CASSVGDSYNEQFF.

CDR3 sequence: CASTRDREAGTQYF. CDR3 DNA: TGCGCCAGCACCCGGGACAGGGAGGCGGGGACCCAGTACTTC. The chain couples TRBV5-1 to TRBJ2-5; 9 nucleotides agree with TRBD1. V dropped 6 bases and J dropped 7; count of bases not matched to a gene: 10. This CDR3 has 14 residues. Germline CDR1 is SGHRS and CDR2 is YFSETQ.

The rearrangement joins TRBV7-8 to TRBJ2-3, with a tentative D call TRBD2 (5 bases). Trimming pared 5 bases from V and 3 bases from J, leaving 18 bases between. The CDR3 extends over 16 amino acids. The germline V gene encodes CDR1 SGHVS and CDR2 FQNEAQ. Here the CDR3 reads CASSPRRGVGTDTQYF. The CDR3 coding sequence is TGTGCCAGCAGCCCCCGACGGGGAGTGGGTACAGATACGCAGTATTTT.

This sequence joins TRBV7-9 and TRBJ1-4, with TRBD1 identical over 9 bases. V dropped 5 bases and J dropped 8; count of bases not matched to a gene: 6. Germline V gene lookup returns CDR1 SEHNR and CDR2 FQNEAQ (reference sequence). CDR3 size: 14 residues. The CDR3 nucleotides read TGTGCCAGCAGCATCCGACAGGGGGGAGAAAAACTGTTTTTT. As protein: CASSIRQGGEKLFF.

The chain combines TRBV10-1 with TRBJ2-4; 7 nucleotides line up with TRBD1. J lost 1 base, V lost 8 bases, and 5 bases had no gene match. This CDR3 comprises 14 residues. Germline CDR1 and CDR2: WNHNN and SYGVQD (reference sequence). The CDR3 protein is CASPAQGAKNIQYF. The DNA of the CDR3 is TGCGCCAGCCCAGCACAGGGGGCCAAAAACATTCAGTACTTC.

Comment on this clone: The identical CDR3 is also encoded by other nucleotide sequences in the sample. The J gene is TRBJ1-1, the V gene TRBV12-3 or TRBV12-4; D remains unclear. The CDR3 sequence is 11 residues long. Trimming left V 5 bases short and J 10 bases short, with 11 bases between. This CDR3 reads CASSLSSGAFF. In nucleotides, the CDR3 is TGTGCCAGCAGTCTATCCAGTGGAGCTTTCTTT.